These 18 T cell receptor beta chains originate from one sample sequenced in a study of siplizumab effects on memory and regulatory T cells. Here immunoSEQ multiplex PCR was the method, and the copy in TCRdb shows in-frame clones only, minus some. This table holds around 100,000 clones, roughly 94% found once. The sample taken for sequencing was Tregs sorted from blood. These TCRs come from a human donor in good health.

A single count supports this clone. J is TRBJ2-7 and V is TRBV28; TRBD1 is a possible D gene (5 bases). From germline, CDR1 is MDHEN and CDR2 SYDVKM. Between the trimmed V and J ends, which lost 6 bases and 2 bases, there was a span of 17 bases. This CDR3 is 15 amino acids long. The CDR3 DNA reads TGTGCCAGCAGCCCTCAGGGTTTGAGCACCTACGAGCAGTACTTC. Translation: CASSPQGLSTYEQYF. Filled out from reference TRBV28 and TRBJ2-7, the complete variable domain reads DVKVTQSSRYLVKRTGEKVFLECVQDMDHENMFWYRQDPGLGLRLIYFSYDVKMKEKGDIPEGYSVSREKKERFSLILESASTNQTSMYLCASSPQGLSTYEQYFGPGTRLTVT.

The rearrangement uses TRBV27 and TRBJ2-1; 9 bases map to TRBD1. V shed 3 bases and J 7 bases; nucleotides not matched to a gene: 7. The germline CDR1 and CDR2 sequences are MNHEY and SMNVEV (reference sequence). The length of the CDR3 is 15 residues. The CDR3 here is CASSFLGTGKNEQFF. In nucleotides, the CDR3 is TGTGCCAGCAGTTTTTTGGGGACAGGGAAAAATGAGCAGTTCTTC.

The chain links TRBV12-5 to TRBJ1-1; a possible D gene is TRBD1 (6 bases). Germline CDR1 and CDR2: LGHNT and FRNRAP. V lost 5 bases and J lost 1, with 8 bases in between. This CDR3 has 13 amino acids. The CDR3 reads CASGLRGNTEAFF. DNA for the CDR3: TGTGCTAGTGGTCTCAGGGGGAACACTGAAGCTTTCTTT.

The rearrangement joins TRBV19 to TRBJ2-7, with 14 bases lining up with TRBD2. The CDR3 loop spans 14 amino acids. Germline trimming cut 5 bases from V and 5 bases from J; bases unmatched to any gene: 2. Germline lookup yields CDR1 LNHDA and CDR2 SQIVND (reference sequence). CDR3 bases: TGTGCCAGTAGTGGGACTAGCGGGAGAGACGAGCAGTACTTC. The encoded protein is CASSGTSGRDEQYF.

Only a few counts were recorded for this clone. V and J are TRBV5-4 and TRBJ1-1, with 8 nucleotides matching TRBD1. The germline V gene encodes CDR1 SGHNT and CDR2 YYREEE (reference sequence). This CDR3 comprises 14 residues. Germline trimming cut 1 base from V and 3 bases from J; bases unmatched to any gene: 2. Written as DNA, the CDR3 is TGTGCCAGCAGCTTGCGGACAGGGTACACTGAAGCTTTCTTT. Translated: CASSLRTGYTEAFF.

This clone showed up just once. V gene TRBV10-3 combines with J gene TRBJ2-1; 8 bases agree with TRBD2. J was trimmed by 6 bases and V by 11 bases; bases with no gene match: 9. This CDR3 has 13 residues. From germline, CDR1 is ENHRY and CDR2 SYGVKD. In nucleotides, the CDR3 is TGTGCCGTAAAGCGGGAGAACGGCAATGAGCAGTTCTTC. Amino acids: CAVKRENGNEQFF.

J is TRBJ2-6 and V is TRBV6-6; D unresolved. The CDR3 consists of 15 residues. Trimming cost V 6 bases and J 4 bases, with 13 bases left between them. CDR1 and CDR2 from the germline V gene are MNHNY and SVGAGI (reference sequence). The CDR3 region has the DNA TGTGCCAGCAGGTCTGAGGTTCAGGGGGCCAACGTCCTGACTTTC. It specifies CASRSEVQGANVLTF.

This chain links TRBV12-5 with TRBJ2-2; no clear D gene. This CDR3 region has 12 residues. CDR1 is LGHNT and CDR2 is FRNRAP in the germline V gene. The germline V and J ends were trimmed by 2 bases and 7 bases, with 5 bases remaining between them. The CDR3 DNA reads as TGTGCTAGTGGTTTGAGTTACGGGGAGCTGTTTTTT. This encodes CASGLSYGELFF. Supplemented by reference TRBV12-5 and TRBJ2-2, the full variable domain reads DARVTQTPRHKVTEMGQEVTMRCQPILGHNTVFWYRQTMMQGLELLAYFRNRAPLDDSGMPKDRFSAEMPDATLATLKIQPSEPRDSAVYFCASGLSYGELFFGEGSRLTVL.

V and J are TRBV7-9 and TRBJ2-3; D may be TRBD2 (5 bases). This CDR3 has 17 amino acids. Germline loops: CDR1 SEHNR, CDR2 FQNEAQ (reference sequence). Trimming stripped 2 bases from V and 1 base from J, with 16 bases between. Here the CDR3 reads CASSLYRAVRRTDTQYF. The CDR3 nucleotides read TGTGCCAGCAGCTTATACCGAGCGGTAAGACGCACAGATACGCAGTATTTT.

The V gene is TRBV7-2, the J gene TRBJ2-2; unclear D gene. Trimming cost V 1 base and J 2 bases, with 11 bases left between them. The CDR3 runs 16 residues. Germline V gene lookup returns CDR1 SGHTA and CDR2 FQGNSA. The CDR3 DNA reads as TGTGCCAGCAGCTTAGTCTGGTTAGTTAACACCGGGGAGCTGTTTTTT. Amino acids: CASSLVWLVNTGELFF.

V gene TRBV5-1 combines with J gene TRBJ1-2, with D possibly being TRBD1 (5 bases). V dropped 2 bases and J dropped 2 bases, with 16 bases sitting between them. Germline CDR1 reads SGHRS; CDR2 reads YFSETQ. The CDR3 consists of 16 residues. CDR3 residues: CASSLRVGRNNYGYTF. The CDR3 DNA reads TGCGCCAGCAGCTTAAGGGTGGGACGAAACAACTATGGCTACACCTTC.

The V call is TRBV6-1, the J call TRBJ1-5, with 10 bases identical to TRBD1. Trimming cost V 2 bases and J 2 bases; bases outside gene matches: 9. Germline values: CDR1 MNHNS, CDR2 SASEGT. The CDR3 runs to 18 residues. Here the CDR3 DNA reads TGTGCCAGCAGTGAACCGGGACAGGGGCTTTTGCGCAATCAGCCCCAGCATTTT. Protein: CASSEPGQGLLRNQPQHF.

The rearrangement links TRBV28 to TRBJ2-7; D is undetermined. Germline CDR1 MDHEN, CDR2 SYDVKM. V dropped 3 bases and J dropped 6 bases, with 6 bases sitting between them. The CDR3 is 11 residues long. The CDR3 sequence: CASSFYSEQYF. CDR3 nucleotides: TGTGCCAGCAGTTTTTATTCCGAGCAGTACTTC.

V gene TRBV7-9 combines with J gene TRBJ2-1; 7 positions agree with TRBD2. V gave up 5 bases and J gave up 6 bases; unmatched junction bases: 4. Germline V gives CDR1 SEHNR, CDR2 FQNEAQ (reference sequence). This CDR3 is 13 amino acids long. CDR3: CASSPLAVNEQFF. The CDR3 DNA follows: TGTGCCAGCAGCCCTCTAGCGGTCAATGAGCAGTTCTTC. Using reference TRBV7-9 and TRBJ2-1 for the parts outside the CDR3, the full variable domain is DTGVSQNPRHKITKRGQNVTFRCDPISEHNRLYWYRQTLGQGPEFLTYFQNEAQLEKSRLLSDRFSAERPKGSFSTLEIQRTEQGDSAMYLCASSPLAVNEQFFGPGTRLTVL.

The chain is built from TRBV5-6 and TRBJ1-1; the match to TRBD1 covers 9 bases. This CDR3 has 13 residues. The junction had 5 bases not matched to a gene; V was cut back by 6 bases and J by 5 bases. From germline, CDR1 is SGHDT and CDR2 YYEEEE. CDR3 sequence reads: CASNRGPGTEAFF. The DNA of the CDR3 is TGTGCCAGCAACAGGGGGCCAGGGACTGAAGCTTTCTTT.

V and J are TRBV5-1 and TRBJ2-1; 8 nucleotides match TRBD2. The CDR3 is made up of 18 amino acids. Germline lookup yields CDR1 SGHRS and CDR2 YFSETQ. With V trimmed by 0 bases and J by 0 bases, 8 bases remained unmatched. The CDR3 coding sequence is TGCGCCAGCAGCTTGGGAGGTCGCAGCGGGAGCTCCTACAATGAGCAGTTCTTC. Its translation: CASSLGGRSGSSYNEQFF.

This chain joins TRBV5-1 and TRBJ1-1; tentative D call: TRBD1 (6 bases). Per germline, CDR1 SGHRS and CDR2 YFSETQ. The CDR3 covers 19 residues. Trimming took 2 bases from V and 0 from J, leaving 23 bases between them. The DNA of the CDR3 is TGCGCCAGCAGCTTACCACCCTTAACAGGGCATCATATGAACACTGAAGCTTTCTTT. Amino acid sequence: CASSLPPLTGHHMNTEAFF. The variable domain in full, with the rest retrieved from reference TRBV5-1 and TRBJ1-1, is KAGVTQTPRYLIKTRGQQVTLSCSPISGHRSVSWYQQTPGQGLQFLFEYFSETQRNKGNFPGRFSGRQFSNSRSEMNVSTLELGDSALYLCASSLPPLTGHHMNTEAFFGQGTRLTVV.

The count of this clone is one. The V gene is TRBV20-1, the J gene TRBJ2-1; D gene ambiguous. The CDR3 runs 11 residues. Germline V gene sequence: CDR1 DFQATT, CDR2 SNEGSKA (reference sequence). Trimming removed 6 bases at V and 12 bases at J, with 15 bases between. The CDR3 DNA is TGCAGTGCCGTTTACGCGGTTTTGCAGTTCTTC. Amino acids: CSAVYAVLQFF.